This paragraph covers one T cell receptor (beta chain) sequence. The table lists this clonotype with a count of one. Its target antigen remains unknown. This sequence may be a read error, since a much larger clone differs from it by one base. This sample is part of a study of human T cells and chemical hapten exposure (dated by TCRdb to the early 2020s). Context from the whole study: For sensitization, 2% DPC in acetone was applied to a 2 cm by 2 cm area of upper inner arm skin. Blood samples were taken from patients before sensitization (week 0) and then at 2, 6 and about 24 weeks after DPC sensitization. Patch testing was performed on the upper back with Finn chambers containing 0.01% DPC, and the patch tests were scored after 6 days according to International Contact Dermatitis Research Group standards. Libraries were combined into a pool for sequencing, and differences in TCR yield between samples came mainly from small differences in library volumes within the pool. Blood for TCR sequencing was provided by twenty-nine alopecia patients at one to four time points (pre-sensitization, 2, 6 and 24 weeks). This study followed changes in the peripheral blood TCR repertoire in vivo during primary and secondary sensitization of alopecia patients to the hapten diphenylcyclopropenone (DPC). Throughout the study period of 20 to 25 weeks, patients also received therapeutic DPC doses to the scalp every week. The mostly female patient cohort included alopecia areata with under or over 50% scalp involvement, alopecia totalis and alopecia universalis. Results the study describes overall, beyond this receptor: After repeated subsampling, changes were observed in the strength of the expansion versus patch-test correlation and in the threshold at which the correlation became significant. The number of PT1 expanded TCRs positively correlated with patch test score, significant at thresholds 8, 16 and 32 but not 4. Significantly more large CDR3 similarity clusters were formed by expanded TCRs than by pre-sensitization or healthy control sets, consistent with antigen-driven responses. All patients had alopecia, a presumed autoimmune disease, so their immune response might differ from that of healthy individuals. DPC sensitization did not change the number of TCRs with a frequency above 1 in 1000, and there was no evidence of changes in global repertoire structure.

Libraries were constructed by RACE. Sequencing relied on a NextSeq 500. During library preparation, unique molecular identifiers were attached to individual cDNA molecules so that TCRs could be counted quantitatively and reproducibly. Each blood RNA sample was used to sequence both TCR alpha and TCR beta chains. The original pipeline was this. A median of about 87,000 TCRs per sample was observed, with a range of 23,224 to 690,600. The Decombinator software suite was used to annotate the V, J and CDR3 of the TCR reads. Every sample was subsampled to the same number of TCRs (28,000) for the PS versus PT1 abundance plots. TCRs were defined as expanded if absent before sensitization and observed at least eight times at the 2-week time point. Starting from the raw public reads, TCRdb applied fastp trimming at Q25, assembled clones with MiXCR and retained in-frame beta chains. Every distinct CDR3 protein forms one entry, paired with its most common genes and DNA. These V and J calls derive from TCRdb rather than the authors' analysis. The sample table shows more than 70,000 distinct CDR3 sequences, and 12% are seen once. Around 3.2% of the sample is held by the ten biggest clonotypes.

Looking up the germline V gene yields CDR1 SGHRS and CDR2 YFSETQ. The CDR3 numbers 14 residues from cysteine through phenylalanine. Only the CDR3 DNA is retained, 42 bases long and in frame from the first base. The meaning of the sample's time point label: patch test 1, 2 weeks after DPC sensitization. According to the study, the label for this sample's treatment or condition signals: therapeutic diphenylcyclopropenone sensitization with weekly scalp DPC. At each patch-test visit, blood was drawn before the patch test was applied. To be eligible, patients had to be aged 18 to 70, diagnosed with alopecia and judged suitable for DPC therapy, while pregnant patients were excluded. Total RNA was extracted from unfractionated whole blood collected in Tempus Blood RNA tubes.

The rearranged segments are TRBV5-1 and TRBJ2-5, with no D gene named confidently. The sequenced sample was whole blood, obtained in connection with sensitization to the hapten diphenylcyclopropenone (DPC). The sequence was collected from a woman in her fifties or sixties with alopecia areata. Some clones in this sample may be carry-over from other donors' samples. In nucleotides, the sequence is TGCGCCAGCAGCTTGGCTACCCCTCAAGAGACCCAGCACTTC. It specifies CASSLATPQETQHF.